These 14 T cell receptor beta chains share one sample of origin, sequenced in a study of beta chain features in type 1 diabetes. The authors reverse transcribed all of the isolated RNA, so sequencing captured expressed TCRB transcripts. Profiling relied on immunoSEQ multiplex PCR, and the TCRdb table lists in-frame clones only, not all of them. The sample holds about 620,000 clones, around 16% seen once. The specimen was naive CD4+ T cells from blood. The receptors here all came from a man between 18 and 29 years old in good health.

This clone came up a few times. The V call is TRBV19, the J call TRBJ2-7; TRBD2 matches 10 bases. The CDR3 contains 15 residues. Germline CDR1 LNHDA, CDR2 SQIVND (reference sequence). Trimming took 0 bases from V and 4 from J; bases not matched to a gene: 3. CDR3 nucleotide sequence: TGTGCCAGTAGTATAGAGGCTAGCGGGAGTTACGAGCAGTACTTC. It specifies CASSIEASGSYEQYF.

This clone occurred a few times. The J gene is TRBJ1-1, the V gene TRBV5-8; D uncertain. The CDR3 has 10 amino acids. Trimming removed 4 bases at V and 4 bases at J, with 2 bases between. CDR1 is SGHTS, CDR2 YDEGEE, per germline. This CDR3 is CASSRTEAFF. For the CDR3, the DNA is TGTGCCAGCAGCCGCACTGAAGCTTTCTTT.

The chain uses TRBV7-8 and TRBJ1-5, with D perhaps matching TRBD1 (6 bases). Trimming pared 4 bases from V and 4 bases from J, leaving 23 bases between. Per germline, CDR1 SGHVS and CDR2 FQNEAQ. This CDR3 region has 18 residues. The CDR3 sequence is CASSSPWRQGSSNQPQHF. In DNA form, the CDR3 reads TGTGCCAGCAGCTCCCCGTGGCGGCAGGGGTCTTCTAATCAGCCCCAGCATTTT.

The chain couples TRBV7-9 to TRBJ1-2; D uncertain. Trimming stripped 5 bases from V and 0 bases from J, with 13 bases between. The CDR3 sequence is 15 residues long. Looked up from germline, CDR1 is SEHNR and CDR2 is FQNEAQ (reference sequence). In nucleotides, the CDR3 is TGTGCCAGCAGCCCAGCTGGTATCACTAACTATGGCTACACCTTC. Amino acid sequence: CASSPAGITNYGYTF.

This clone has only one observation. The V and J genes are TRBV9 and TRBJ1-1; TRBD1 is a possible D gene (6 bases). The V end lost 3 bases, the J end lost 10 bases, and 16 bases lay between the germline ends. Germline-derived CDR1 and CDR2 are SGDLS and YYNGEE. This CDR3 region has 13 residues. CDR3 in amino acids: CASSAGQTLGAFF. The CDR3 DNA follows: TGTGCCAGCAGCGCGGGACAAACTTTGGGAGCTTTCTTT.

This clone was seen a handful of times. This CDR3 reads CASSPTRGLTGQETQYF. The DNA of the CDR3 is TGTGCCAGCAGCCCAACCCGGGGCTTGACAGGGCAAGAGACCCAGTACTTC. The chain couples TRBV7-9 to TRBJ2-5, with 7 bases that match TRBD1. V trimming: 5 bases; J trimming: 2 bases; junction bases outside the gene matches: 14. The V gene's germline CDR1 is SEHNR and CDR2 FQNEAQ (reference sequence). The CDR3 is 17 amino acids.

The chain employs TRBV5-1 and TRBJ2-3; D is perhaps TRBD2 (6 bases). With 4 bases removed from V and 4 bases from J, the gap between germline ends came to 13 bases. The CDR3 loop spans 14 amino acids. Looked up from germline, CDR1 is SGHRS and CDR2 is YFSETQ. CDR3 loop: CASSLGLSADTQYF. The CDR3 DNA is TGCGCCAGCAGCCTTGGACTAAGCGCAGATACGCAGTATTTT.

The rearrangement uses TRBV4-3 and TRBJ2-7; 9 bases are shared with TRBD2. Germline values: CDR1 LGHNA, CDR2 YSLEER. V lost 2 bases and J lost 5; bases outside the gene matches: 13. CDR3 length: 17 amino acids. The CDR3 here is CASSQQDSLAGWNEQYF. In DNA form, the CDR3 reads TGCGCCAGCAGCCAACAAGACTCTCTAGCGGGGTGGAACGAGCAGTACTTC.

This clone has only a few counts. The chain carries TRBV4-1 and TRBJ1-1; D uncertain. The CDR3 is made up of 13 amino acids. From germline, CDR1 is MGHRA and CDR2 YSYEKL. The V gene lost 6 bases and the J gene lost 3 bases, with 11 bases spanning the gap. CDR3 region: CASRAPGDTEAFF. The CDR3, as DNA: TGCGCCAGCAGGGCCCCCGGGGACACTGAAGCTTTCTTT.

The chain employs TRBV28 and TRBJ2-5; D perhaps matches TRBD2 (6 bases). Trimming shortened V by 1 base and J by 2 bases, and 11 bases separated the two germline ends. Germline CDR1 and CDR2: MDHEN and SYDVKM. The CDR3 has 15 residues. The CDR3 loop reads CASSLSARGQETQYF. The CDR3 DNA sequence: TGTGCCAGCAGTTTATCCGCCCGGGGGCAAGAGACCCAGTACTTC.

The CDR3 is CASSSQSSGRRDTQYF. The CDR3 bases are TGTGCCAGCAGTTCCCAGAGTAGCGGGAGAAGGGATACGCAGTATTTT. The gene calls are TRBV6-6 and TRBJ2-3; 9 bases agree with TRBD2. The CDR3 extends over 16 amino acids. From germline, CDR1 is MNHNY and CDR2 SVGAGI (reference sequence). J was trimmed by 6 bases and V by 4 bases; bases with no gene match: 11.

The gene calls are TRBV7-9 and TRBJ2-1; D unclear. The CDR3 extends over 11 amino acids. Germline V CDR1 and CDR2: SEHNR, FQNEAQ (reference sequence). Trimming removed 6 bases from V and 6 bases from J, with 6 bases in between. CDR3 coding DNA: TGTGCCAGCAGGCGAGGCAATGAGCAGTTCTTC. It translates to CASRRGNEQFF.

The J gene is TRBJ2-4, the V gene TRBV5-1; D remains ambiguous. The CDR3 consists of 13 residues. The V end lost 3 bases, the J end lost 6 bases, and 10 bases lay between the germline ends. Per the germline V gene, CDR1 is SGHRS and CDR2 is YFSETQ. The CDR3 is CASSSLGSNIQYF. The CDR3 DNA follows: TGCGCCAGCAGCTCGTTGGGCTCAAACATTCAGTACTTC.

The chain couples TRBV19 to TRBJ1-1; 9 positions agree with TRBD1. V was pared by 3 bases and J by 4 bases, with 9 bases of the junction left unmatched. Germline CDR1 and CDR2: LNHDA and SQIVND (reference sequence). The CDR3 spans 16 residues. The CDR3, as DNA: TGTGCCAGTAGTATCAACATCCGGGACAGGGCCACTGAAGCTTTCTTT. This sequence encodes CASSINIRDRATEAFF.